This TCR beta chain was found in a study of T cell responses to AZD1222 COVID-19 vaccine. CDR1 and CDR2 from the germline V gene are SGHRS and YFSETQ. The V end was cut by 4 bases, the J end by 0 bases, with 11 bases between. The CDR3 runs to 16 residues. TCRdb's copy holds only in-frame clones and misses some; the assay was immunoSEQ multiplex PCR. The profile covers tens of thousands of clones, with approximately 90% appearing a single time and about an eighth taken by the ten largest. The genes are TRBV5-1 and TRBJ2-6, with a weak D call TRBD1 (6 bases). Sequenced material: peripheral blood, taken on day 0 of AZD1222 vaccination. The clonotype comes from an adult in good health. Here the CDR3 reads CASSADRSSGANVLTF. The CDR3 nucleotides are TGCGCCAGCAGCGCAGACAGGAGCTCTGGGGCCAACGTCCTGACTTTC.